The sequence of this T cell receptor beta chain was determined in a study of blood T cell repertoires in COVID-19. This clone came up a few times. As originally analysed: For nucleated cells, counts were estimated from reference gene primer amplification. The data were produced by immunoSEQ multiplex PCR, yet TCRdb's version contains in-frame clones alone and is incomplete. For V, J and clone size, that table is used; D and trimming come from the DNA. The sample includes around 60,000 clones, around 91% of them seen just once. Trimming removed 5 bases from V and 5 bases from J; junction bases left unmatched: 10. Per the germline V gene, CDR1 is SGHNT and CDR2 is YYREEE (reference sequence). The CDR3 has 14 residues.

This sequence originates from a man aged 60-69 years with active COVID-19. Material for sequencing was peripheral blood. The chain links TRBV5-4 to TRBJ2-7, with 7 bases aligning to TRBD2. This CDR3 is CASRKSAGVNEQYF. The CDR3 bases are TGTGCCAGCAGAAAAAGCGCGGGAGTCAACGAGCAGTACTTC.